A selection of T cell receptor beta chains follows, all from one sample in a study of radiotherapy plus CTLA-4 blockade in lung cancer. Sequencing was performed with immunoSEQ multiplex PCR; in TCRdb, only in-frame clones are kept and a portion is missing. The repertoire holds 57,000 or so clones, with roughly 80% as singletons. The sequences come from peripheral blood, collected from a patient treated with radiotherapy plus ipilimumab. These receptors were collected from a human donor with non-small cell lung cancer who had a complete response to radiotherapy plus ipilimumab. Both conserved end residues are part of each CDR3. A D gene is named only where the DNA matches it firmly. The size entry is marked missing in some rows and otherwise reads once, few, many or a size class.

J: TRBJ1-6
D: NA
V: TRBV30
size: NA
CDR3: CAWSVRHSVNSPLHF
DNA: TGTGCCTGGAGTGTACGTCACAGCGTAAATTCACCCCTCCACTTT

J: TRBJ2-7
D: TRBD1
V: TRBV5-4
size: NA
CDR3: CASSLGNRGALDEQYF
DNA: TGTGCCAGCAGCTTGGGAAACAGGGGCGCCCTGGACGAGCAGTACTTC

J: TRBJ2-7
D: NA
V: TRBV29-1
size: NA
CDR3: CSVESRYEQYF
DNA: TGCAGCGTTGAGTCCAGGTACGAGCAGTACTTC

J: TRBJ2-3
D: TRBD2
V: TRBV4-1
size: NA
CDR3: CASSRGGLAGSTDTQYF
DNA: TGCGCCAGCAGCCGGGGGGGTCTAGCGGGGAGCACAGATACGCAGTATTTT

J: TRBJ2-2
D: NA
V: TRBV5-1
size: NA
CDR3: CASSLALVESYTGELFF
DNA: TGCGCCAGCAGCTTGGCCCTAGTAGAATCGTACACCGGGGAGCTGTTTTTT

J: TRBJ2-3
D: NA
V: TRBV5-4
size: NA
CDR3: CASSLMGGTDTQYF
DNA: TGCGCCAGCAGCTTGATGGGTGGTACAGATACGCAGTATTTT

J: TRBJ2-3
D: TRBD1
V: TRBV11-3
size: once
CDR3: CASSHGQGASKSGSPDTQYF
DNA: TGTGCCAGCAGCCACGGACAGGGGGCGTCTAAGAGCGGGAGTCCAGATACGCAGTATTTT

J: TRBJ2-5
D: NA
V: TRBV19
size: NA
CDR3: CASTWGPDGRETQYF
DNA: TGTGCCAGTACTTGGGGCCCAGACGGGAGAGAGACCCAGTACTTC

J: TRBJ2-2
D: NA
V: TRBV7-2
size: NA
CDR3: CASSLAGELFF
DNA: TGTGCCAGCAGCTTAGCCGGGGAGCTGTTTTTT

J: TRBJ2-1
D: TRBD2
V: TRBV7-2
size: NA
CDR3: CASSYTGTTYNEQFF
DNA: TGTGCCAGCAGCTACACCGGGACTACCTACAATGAGCAGTTCTTC

J: TRBJ2-3
D: NA
V: TRBV7-2
size: NA
CDR3: CASSLAAHTDTQYF
DNA: TGTGCCAGCAGCTTAGCGGCCCACACAGATACGCAGTATTTT

J: TRBJ2-5
D: TRBD2
V: TRBV2
size: NA
CDR3: CASSKSLAGGGREETQYF
DNA: TGTGCCAGCAGTAAGTCTCTAGCGGGAGGAGGACGAGAGGAGACCCAGTACTTC

J: TRBJ2-1
D: NA
V: TRBV12-2
size: NA
CDR3: CASRFQARLAGGCNEQFF
DNA: TGTGCAAGTCGCTTCCAGGCGCGACTAGCGGGAGGGTGCAATGAGCAGTTCTTC

J: TRBJ1-1
D: NA
V: TRBV19
size: NA
CDR3: CASSLSFMNTEAFF
DNA: TGTGCCAGTAGTTTGTCGTTCATGAACACTGAAGCTTTCTTT

J: TRBJ1-6
D: TRBD1
V: TRBV13
size: NA
CDR3: CASSSGQGFNSPLHF
DNA: TGTGCCAGCAGCTCCGGACAGGGTTTTAATTCACCCCTCCACTTT

J: TRBJ1-1
D: NA
V: TRBV15
size: NA
CDR3: CATSASGVRTEAFF
DNA: TGTGCCACCAGCGCTTCGGGGGTGCGAACTGAAGCTTTCTTT

J: TRBJ2-7
D: NA
V: TRBV9
size: NA
CDR3: CASSVGAALSYEQYF
DNA: TGTGCCAGCAGCGTAGGAGCAGCCCTCTCCTACGAGCAGTACTTC

J: TRBJ1-1
D: TRBD1
V: TRBV6-1
size: NA
CDR3: CASSEAVGQGTSNTEAFF
DNA: TGTGCCAGCAGTGAAGCGGTGGGACAGGGAACATCGAACACTGAAGCTTTCTTT

J: TRBJ1-5
D: NA
V: TRBV20-1
size: NA
CDR3: CSARAGQPQHF
DNA: TGCAGTGCTAGAGCGGGGCAGCCCCAGCATTTT

J: TRBJ1-1
D: TRBD1
V: TRBV30
size: once
CDR3: CAWSPGQDTFF
DNA: TGTGCCTGGAGTCCGGGACAGGATACTTTCTTT

J: TRBJ2-5
D: TRBD2
V: TRBV5-4
size: NA
CDR3: CASTKRGGTETQYF
DNA: TGTGCCAGCACCAAGCGGGGGGGCACAGAGACCCAGTACTTC

J: TRBJ1-2
D: NA
V: TRBV5-1
size: NA
CDR3: CASSLAGMLGYTF
DNA: TGCGCCAGCAGCTTGGCCGGGATGCTCGGCTACACCTTC

J: TRBJ1-2
D: NA
V: TRBV25-1
size: once
CDR3: CASSETVQGEGGYTF
DNA: TGTGCCAGCAGTGAAACTGTGCAAGGGGAGGGCGGCTACACCTTC

J: TRBJ2-3
D: TRBD2
V: TRBV2
size: NA
CDR3: CASKRSPGGAADTQYF
DNA: TGTGCCAGCAAAAGAAGCCCCGGGGGGGCAGCAGATACGCAGTATTTT

J: TRBJ1-1
D: NA
V: TRBV5-1
size: NA
CDR3: CASSLGKNTEAFF
DNA: TGCGCCAGCAGCTTGGGAAAGAACACTGAAGCTTTCTTT

J: TRBJ1-2
D: NA
V: TRBV18
size: NA
CDR3: CASFTPGQTFYGYTF
DNA: TGTGCCAGCTTTACCCCCGGACAGACCTTCTATGGCTACACCTTC